The 32 T cell receptor beta chains below come from one sample, sequenced in a study of blood T cell repertoires in COVID-19. Clones were sequenced by immunoSEQ multiplex PCR, and TCRdb holds only the in-frame ones, with some missing. Among about 250,000 clones, around 88% were seen once, and the ten largest hold under 1.5%. Sequenced: peripheral blood. These receptors were taken from a man at least 80 years old with acute or convalescent COVID-19.

The genes are TRBV19 and TRBJ2-5, with TRBD1 matching 8 bases. Germline values: CDR1 LNHDA, CDR2 SQIVND (reference sequence). V dropped 5 bases and J dropped 5; count of bases not matched to a gene: 13. The CDR3 extends over 16 amino acids. The CDR3 DNA reads as TGTGCCAGTAGTTTAAGGGCAGGGGGCACATCGGAGACCCAGTACTTC. Protein: CASSLRAGGTSETQYF.

The chain is built from TRBV7-9 and TRBJ2-3, with 7 bases that match TRBD1. Unmatched junction bases numbered 13, after V lost 5 bases and J lost 5 bases. Germline V gene sequence: CDR1 SEHNR, CDR2 FQNEAQ (reference sequence). The CDR3 extends over 16 amino acids. The CDR3 is CASSPRDRTRGDTQYF. DNA for the CDR3: TGTGCCAGCAGCCCCCGGGACAGAACAAGGGGAGATACGCAGTATTTT.

The V gene is TRBV19, the J gene TRBJ2-7; 7 bases match TRBD1. The germline gives CDR1 LNHDA, CDR2 SQIVND (reference sequence). The length of the CDR3 is 14 residues. J gave up 6 bases and V 2 bases, and 7 bases lay outside the gene matches. CDR3 nucleotides: TGTGCCAGTAGTATAAAGGGGGCAGTTGGCGAGCAGTACTTC. This codes for CASSIKGAVGEQYF. Complete variable domain (other parts from reference TRBV19 and TRBJ2-7): DGGITQSPKYLFRKEGQNVTLSCEQNLNHDAMYWYRQDPGQGLRLIYYSQIVNDFQKGDIAEGYSVSREKKESFPLTVTSAQKNPTAFYLCASSIKGAVGEQYFGPGTRLTVT.

This chain joins TRBV16 and TRBJ1-1; 8 positions agree with TRBD1. V shed 3 bases and J 0 bases; nucleotides not matched to a gene: 6. From germline, CDR1 is KGHSY and CDR2 FQNENV. The CDR3 has 16 amino acids. DNA for the CDR3: TGTGCCAGCAGCCAGTATGGACAGGGTCTGAACACTGAAGCTTTCTTT. Protein sequence: CASSQYGQGLNTEAFF.

The chain has TRBV10-3 and TRBJ2-5; TRBD1 matches 9 bases. Germline lookup yields CDR1 ENHRY and CDR2 SYGVKD. The CDR3 loop spans 15 amino acids. After removal of 3 bases from V and 4 bases from J, the junction contained 6 bases not matched to a gene. This CDR3 reads CAISEAGTGPETQYF. The CDR3 DNA is TGTGCCATCAGTGAAGCCGGGACAGGGCCAGAGACCCAGTACTTC.

V is TRBV18 and J is TRBJ1-3, with TRBD1 identical over 9 bases. Germline V gene data show CDR1 as KGHSH and CDR2 as LQKENI. This CDR3 has 19 residues. V lost 5 bases and J lost 3; bases outside the gene matches: 17. The CDR3 reads CASSRTTGGRNALGNTIYF. CDR3 nucleotide sequence: TGTGCCAGCTCAAGGACGACAGGGGGGCGAAACGCCCTTGGAAACACCATATATTTT.

V and J are TRBV6-6 and TRBJ2-2; D is possibly TRBD2 (5 bases). With 5 bases removed from V and 4 bases from J, the gap between germline ends came to 23 bases. CDR1 and CDR2 from the germline V gene are MNHNY and SVGAGI (reference sequence). The CDR3 is 18 residues long. CDR3 coding DNA: TGTGCCAGCAGTCCCCGGCTGAGGTCAGTCGGAGGCACCGGGGAGCTGTTTTTT. It is translated as CASSPRLRSVGGTGELFF.

The chain employs TRBV7-9 and TRBJ2-7; a weak D match, TRBD2 (6 bases). V was shortened by 5 bases and J by 2 bases, with 16 bases between the two germline ends. The length of the CDR3 is 15 residues. Germline V gives CDR1 SEHNR, CDR2 FQNEAQ (reference sequence). The CDR3 is CASSPEAGTTYEQYF. The CDR3, as DNA: TGTGCCAGCAGCCCGGAAGCGGGCACAACCTACGAGCAGTACTTC.

V and J are TRBV4-1 and TRBJ2-5; TRBD1 aligns across 8 bases. The J call may be in error: the DNA end matches TRBJ2-7 better. Germline V gene data show CDR1 as MGHRA and CDR2 as YSYEKL. There are 15 residues in the CDR3. Here the CDR3 reads CASSHPGQVTYEQYF. For the CDR3, the DNA is TGCGCCAGCAGCCACCCGGGACAGGTAACCTACGAGCAGTACTTC.

The gene calls are TRBV6-6 and TRBJ2-1; 13 nucleotides line up with TRBD2. CDR1 and CDR2 (germline): MNHNY, SVGAGI (reference sequence). CDR3 size: 16 residues. The trim removed 5 bases at V and 0 bases at J, leaving 1 base unmatched. The CDR3 protein is CASSRTSGSSYNEQFF. DNA of the CDR3: TGTGCCAGCAGTAGGACTAGCGGGAGCTCCTACAATGAGCAGTTCTTC.

The chain joins TRBV7-2 to TRBJ2-5, with D hard to call. Germline V gene lookup returns CDR1 SGHTA and CDR2 FQGNSA. The CDR3 has 12 amino acids. The germline V and J ends were trimmed by 2 bases and 2 bases, with 3 bases remaining between them. In DNA, the CDR3 is TGTGCCAGCAGCTTAATACAAGAGACCCAGTACTTC. Its protein is CASSLIQETQYF.

The chain has TRBV12-3 or TRBV12-4 and TRBJ2-7; 9 nucleotides line up with TRBD1. There are 13 residues in the CDR3. J was trimmed by 9 bases and V by 7 bases; bases with no gene match: 10. The CDR3 here is CASTISDRGGQYF. The CDR3 DNA is TGTGCCAGCACTATATCGGACAGGGGCGGGCAGTACTTC.

This clone appeared a single time. The J gene is TRBJ2-7, the V gene TRBV6-5; D is perhaps TRBD1 (6 bases). The CDR3 spans 15 residues. Trimming removed 4 bases from V and 5 bases from J, with 18 bases in between. CDR1 is MNHEY and CDR2 is SVGAGI in the germline V gene. CDR3 coding DNA: TGTGCCAGCAGTTCACGTACCAGGGGCTTGAACGAGCAGTACTTC. Its translation: CASSSRTRGLNEQYF.

J is TRBJ2-7 and V is TRBV18; D is unresolved. The CDR3 runs to 11 residues. V was shortened by 5 bases and J by 4 bases, with 6 bases between the two germline ends. Germline V gene sequence: CDR1 KGHSH, CDR2 LQKENI. In nucleotides, the CDR3 is TGTGCCAGCTCATCGGAGTACGAGCAGTACTTC. Translating it yields CASSSEYEQYF.

The chain has TRBV7-2 and TRBJ2-3; 8 bases align to TRBD1. CDR3 length: 14 amino acids. J lost 7 bases, V lost 6 bases, and 9 bases had no gene match. The germline gives CDR1 SGHTA, CDR2 FQGNSA. Here the CDR3 DNA reads TGTGCCAGCAGTCAAGGACAGGGCTTACATACGCAGTATTTT. Translating gives CASSQGQGLHTQYF.

The rearrangement uses TRBV10-3 and TRBJ1-5; a possible D gene is TRBD1 (6 bases). The germline V gene has CDR1 ENHRY and CDR2 SYGVKD. The CDR3 sequence is 14 residues long. V gave up 4 bases and J gave up 1 base, with 8 bases separating them. The CDR3 DNA sequence: TGTGCCATCAGTGTGGACAGCAGCAATCAGCCCCAGCATTTT. Translating it yields CAISVDSSNQPQHF.

J is TRBJ2-3 and V is TRBV11-3; D possibly corresponds to TRBD2 (6 bases). The CDR3 totals 14 residues. Germline values: CDR1 SGHNT, CDR2 YENEEA. V gave up 5 bases and J gave up 1 base, with 10 bases separating them. The CDR3: CASSRLGGTDTQYF. DNA of the CDR3: TGTGCCAGCAGCCGACTAGGCGGCACAGATACGCAGTATTTT.

V gene TRBV7-3 combines with J gene TRBJ1-6, with a weak D call TRBD1 (6 bases). This CDR3 is built from 15 residues. Trimming left V 1 base short and J 5 bases short, with 9 bases between. The germline V gene encodes CDR1 SGHTA and CDR2 FQGTGA. DNA of the CDR3: TGTGCCAGCAGCTTAAATGCAGGGGATAATTCACCCCTCCACTTT. Amino acid sequence: CASSLNAGDNSPLHF.

This rearrangement joins TRBV12-3 or TRBV12-4 to TRBJ2-5; D is uncertain. The CDR3 extends over 13 amino acids. With 6 bases removed from V and 6 bases from J, the gap between germline ends came to 14 bases. CDR3 bases: TGTGCCAGCAGCCCTCTATCTCTTAAGACCCAGTACTTC. This sequence encodes CASSPLSLKTQYF.

This chain joins TRBV4-2 and TRBJ1-4, with TRBD1 as a possible D gene (6 bases). Germline values: CDR1 LGHNA, CDR2 YNFKEQ. This CDR3 contains 18 residues. Trimming pared 0 bases from V and 3 bases from J, leaving 17 bases between. As DNA, the CDR3 is TGTGCCAGCAGCCAAGATGAAGGACAGTTCAGGGCTAATGAAAAACTGTTTTTT. It translates to CASSQDEGQFRANEKLFF.

The chain uses TRBV7-3 and TRBJ2-1; 12 nucleotides line up with TRBD2. Germline CDR1 SGHTA, CDR2 FQGTGA. Trimming cost V 5 bases and J 0 bases; bases outside gene matches: 14. This CDR3 comprises 20 residues. CDR3 loop: CASSRSGTSGSSGSYNEQFF. As DNA, the CDR3 is TGTGCCAGCAGCAGATCGGGGACTAGCGGGTCCTCAGGCTCCTACAATGAGCAGTTCTTC. The full variable domain, in which reference TRBV7-3 and TRBJ2-1 provide the parts outside the CDR3, is GAGVSQTPSNKVTEKGKYVELRCDPISGHTALYWYRQSLGQGPEFLIYFQGTGAADDSGLPNDRFFAVRPEGSVSTLKIQRTERGDSAVYLCASSRSGTSGSSGSYNEQFFGPGTRLTVL.

This clone was observed once. V is TRBV6-2 or TRBV6-3 and J is TRBJ1-4; D gene unclear. In germline, CDR1 is MNHEY, CDR2 SVGEGT. V was shortened by 6 bases and J by 7 bases, with 15 bases between the two germline ends. The CDR3 contains 14 residues. The CDR3 nucleotides read TGTGCCAGCAGCTCCCGCGGGCGTCTTGAAAAACTGTTTTTT. It codes for CASSSRGRLEKLFF.

V usage is TRBV2 and J usage is TRBJ2-2, with TRBD2 matching 7 bases. V was pared by 6 bases and J by 1 base, with 11 bases of the junction left unmatched. CDR1 is SNHLY, CDR2 FYNNEI, per germline. The CDR3 covers 17 residues. CDR3 sequence: CASREGSSGMNTGELFF. CDR3 sequence (DNA): TGTGCCAGCAGGGAGGGGTCTAGCGGAATGAACACCGGGGAGCTGTTTTTT. Full variable domain (remainder filled in from reference TRBV2 and TRBJ2-2): EPEVTQTPSHQVTQMGQEVILRCVPISNHLYFYWYRQILGQKVEFLVSFYNNEISEKSEIFDDQFSVERPDGSNFTLKIRSTKLEDSAMYFCASREGSSGMNTGELFFGEGSRLTVL.

The chain is built from TRBV19 and TRBJ2-2; 9 bases map to TRBD2. Unmatched junction bases numbered 11, after V lost 2 bases and J lost 7 bases. The CDR3 has 17 amino acids. Germline V CDR1 and CDR2: LNHDA, SQIVND (reference sequence). The CDR3 nucleotides read TGTGCCAGTAGTATACTCGGGGGTAGCGGGAGTGGCGGGGAGCTGTTTTTT. Encoded protein: CASSILGGSGSGGELFF.

The chain uses TRBV19 and TRBJ1-3; D is uncertain. V was trimmed by 3 bases and J by 0 bases, leaving 6 bases between them. This CDR3 has 14 amino acids. CDR1 and CDR2 from the germline V gene are LNHDA and SQIVND (reference sequence). The CDR3 protein is CASSIGSSGNTIYF. The CDR3 region has the DNA TGTGCCAGTAGTATCGGTTCCTCTGGAAACACCATATATTTT. Variable domain in full (rest from reference TRBV19 and TRBJ1-3): DGGITQSPKYLFRKEGQNVTLSCEQNLNHDAMYWYRQDPGQGLRLIYYSQIVNDFQKGDIAEGYSVSREKKESFPLTVTSAQKNPTAFYLCASSIGSSGNTIYFGEGSWLTVV.

The chain joins TRBV7-2 to TRBJ1-1, with D perhaps matching TRBD1 (5 bases). Germline CDR1 SGHTA, CDR2 FQGNSA. The CDR3 covers 15 residues. The V end was cut by 1 base, the J end by 3 bases, with 12 bases between. This CDR3 is CASSLGLGRDTEAFF. The DNA for the CDR3 is TGTGCCAGCAGCTTAGGTCTTGGCAGGGACACTGAAGCTTTCTTT. The full variable domain, rest sourced from reference TRBV7-2 and TRBJ1-1, is GAGVSQSPSNKVTEKGKDVELRCDPISGHTALYWYRQSLGQGLEFLIYFQGNSAPDKSGLPSDRFSAERTGGSVSTLTIQRTQQEDSAVYLCASSLGLGRDTEAFFGQGTRLTVV.

This clone was counted a few times. The rearrangement uses TRBV7-6 and TRBJ2-2; 9 bases are shared with TRBD1. V was pared by 4 bases and J by 10 bases, with 13 bases of the junction left unmatched. CDR3 size: 16 residues. Germline CDR1 and CDR2: SGHVS and FNYEAQ. The CDR3 coding sequence is TGTGCCAGCAGCTCTCTGTCTGGGACAGGGTTGAAGGAGCTGTTTTTT. It is translated as CASSSLSGTGLKELFF.

This chain joins TRBV7-2 and TRBJ1-3, with no clear D. Trimming took 6 bases from V and 0 from J, leaving 12 bases between them. This CDR3 region has 15 residues. Germline values: CDR1 SGHTA, CDR2 FQGNSA. CDR3 protein: CASSLGLFSGNTIYF. The CDR3 coding sequence is TGTGCCAGCAGTCTCGGACTGTTCTCTGGAAACACCATATATTTT.

A single count supports this clone. The J gene is TRBJ2-6, the V gene TRBV5-1; perhaps TRBD2 as D (5 bases). The CDR3 runs to 15 residues. Germline CDR1 SGHRS, CDR2 YFSETQ. V was pared by 2 bases and J by 0 bases, with 6 bases between. For the CDR3, the DNA is TGCGCCAGCAGCTTAAGCGGCTCTGGGGCCAACGTCCTGACTTTC. The encoded protein is CASSLSGSGANVLTF.

This rearrangement joins TRBV18 to TRBJ1-1, with D uncertain. CDR3 length: 15 amino acids. CDR1 is KGHSH and CDR2 is LQKENI in the germline V gene. The V end lost 0 bases, the J end lost 0 bases, and 8 bases lay between the germline ends. As DNA, the CDR3 is TGTGCCAGCTCACCACCGGGGAGCATGAACACTGAAGCTTTCTTT. Encoded protein: CASSPPGSMNTEAFF.

V is TRBV29-1 and J is TRBJ2-5, with 8 positions matching TRBD1. Germline CDR1 is SQVTM and CDR2 is ANQGSEA. With V trimmed by 3 bases and J by 4 bases, 4 bases remained unmatched. This CDR3 spans 13 amino acids. The CDR3 region has the DNA TGCAGCGTTGACAGGGGGCTCGGAGAGACCCAGTACTTC. Translated, it gives CSVDRGLGETQYF.

This sequence joins TRBV9 and TRBJ1-1; 7 bases fit TRBD1. The V gene end was trimmed by 4 bases and the J gene end by 4 bases; junction bases not matched to a gene: 13. The CDR3 is 16 residues long. Germline CDR1 is SGDLS and CDR2 is YYNGEE. The CDR3 loop is CASSPQSFNRGTEAFF. CDR3 sequence (DNA): TGTGCCAGCAGCCCCCAGAGTTTTAACAGGGGCACTGAAGCTTTCTTT. Full variable domain (remainder filled in from reference TRBV9 and TRBJ1-1): DSGVTQTPKHLITATGQRVTLRCSPRSGDLSVYWYQQSLDQGLQFLIQYYNGEERAKGNILERFSAQQFPDLHSELNLSSLELGDSALYFCASSPQSFNRGTEAFFGQGTRLTVV.